Listed below are T cell receptor beta chains from one sample, sequenced in a study of CD8 T cells in Susac syndrome. One entry per CDR3 protein, called by TCRdb with MiXCR from the immunoSEQ multiplex PCR reads. In the table there are about 240,000 distinct CDR3 sequences, 90% to 96% of which are singletons. The material sequenced was CD4+ T cells from PBMCs. The receptors shown here come from a human donor with Susac syndrome. The CDR3 runs from the conserved cysteine through the conserved F or W. A D gene is named only where the DNA matches it firmly. Rows may omit the clone size; those that give it use once, few, many or a size class.

d_call clone_size j_call v_call cdr3_nt cdr3_aa
- - TRBJ1-1 TRBV30 TGTGCCTGGAGTGCGTGGGGGAAGACTGAAGCTTTCTTT CAWSAWGKTEAFF
- - TRBJ1-1 TRBV4-1 TGCGCCAGCAGCCACCTGGGATTGGCAGAAGCTTTCTTT CASSHLGLAEAFF
- - TRBJ2-6 TRBV4-1 TGCGCCAGCAGCCAAGAAGGCAGGAAGTATACCCTCTCCGGGGCCAACGTCCTGACTTTC CASSQEGRKYTLSGANVLTF
- - TRBJ1-1 TRBV20-1 TGCAGTGCTAGAGTGGTGAGGGGGACTGAAGCTTTCTTT CSARVVRGTEAFF
- - TRBJ2-3 TRBV7-3 TGTGCCAGCAGCTTAAATTCAGATACGCAGTATTTT CASSLNSDTQYF
- - TRBJ1-2 TRBV30 TGTGCCTGGAATTCCTTAGGTTCCAACTATGGCTACACCTTC CAWNSLGSNYGYTF
TRBD2 - TRBJ2-5 TRBV7-7 TGTGCTAGCAGCTCGGGGCGGACTAGCGGGACGGAGACCCAGTACTTC CASSSGRTSGTETQYF
- - TRBJ2-7 TRBV4-1 TGCGCCAGCAGCCAAGATAGTAGGCTGGGCTACGAGCAGTACTTC CASSQDSRLGYEQYF
- - TRBJ1-1 TRBV20-1 TGCAGTGCTAGAGCGGGGGCAGTGAACACTGAAGCTTTCTTT CSARAGAVNTEAFF
- - TRBJ2-7 TRBV20-1 TGCAGTGCTAGTACAGCCAGCTCCTACGAGCAGTACTTC CSASTASSYEQYF
- - TRBJ2-1 TRBV18 TGTGCCAGCTCACCACGATTAGTACTTGAGCAGTTCTTC CASSPRLVLEQFF
TRBD2 - TRBJ2-3 TRBV15 TGTGCCACCAGCAGAGATCTACTAGCGGGATCTACAGATACGCAGTATTTT CATSRDLLAGSTDTQYF
TRBD2 once TRBJ2-1 TRBV5-8 TGTGCCAGCAGCTCCGGGACTAGGGAGCAGTTCTTC CASSSGTREQFF
- - TRBJ1-5 TRBV12-3/TRBV12-4 TGTGCCAGCAGTTTTGTACAGGGTAATCAGCCCCAGCATTTT CASSFVQGNQPQHF
- - TRBJ2-5 TRBV4-1 TGCGCCAGCAGCCAAGATACAGGGTGGGGACAAGAGACCCAGTACTTC CASSQDTGWGQETQYF
TRBD1 - TRBJ1-2 TRBV5-1 TGCGCCAGCAGTTTTGCACAGGGGGCTGGCGGCTACACCTTC CASSFAQGAGGYTF
- - TRBJ1-1 TRBV9 TGTGCCAGCAGCGTAGAGCGGGGGACTGTCACTGAAGCTTTCTTT CASSVERGTVTEAFF
- - TRBJ1-1 TRBV20-1 TGCAGTGCTAGGGGCCACAGTAACACTGAAGCTTTCTTT CSARGHSNTEAFF
TRBD2 - TRBJ2-1 TRBV9 TGTGCCAGCAGCGTAGGGCTAGCGGGAGGGCCTTACTACAATGAGCAGTTCTTC CASSVGLAGGPYYNEQFF
TRBD1 - TRBJ2-4 TRBV28 TGTGCCAGCAGTCCCACGACAGGGGTGAGGGGCATTCAGTACTTC CASSPTTGVRGIQYF
TRBD2 once TRBJ2-1 TRBV20-1 TGCAGTGCCGAAGTAAACAGAGCGGGAGTGCTGGCGTTCAATGAGCAGTTCTTC CSAEVNRAGVLAFNEQFF
- - TRBJ2-5 TRBV4-1 TGCGCCAGCAGCCAAGATAGAATAGCACGGGAGACCCAGTACTTC CASSQDRIARETQYF
- - TRBJ1-1 TRBV13 TGTGCCAGCAGCTTAGGGACCCGAGGCAACACTGAAGCTTTCTTT CASSLGTRGNTEAFF
- - TRBJ2-7 TRBV4-1 TGCGCCAGCAGCCAAGATTGGTCCCGAGGAACCTACGAGCAGTACTTC CASSQDWSRGTYEQYF
- - TRBJ1-1 TRBV21-1 TGTGCCAGCAGCAAAGGGGGAGTCACTGAAGCTTTCTTT CASSKGGVTEAFF
- - TRBJ1-1 TRBV11-2 TGTGCCAGCAGATGGGGACCCTCCAATGAAGCTTTCTTT CASRWGPSNEAFF
- - TRBJ2-5 TRBV5-6 TGTGCCAGCAGCCTTGGGGCGTCGGAGACCCAGTACTTC CASSLGASETQYF